This TCR beta chain emerged from a study of CD8+CD57+ T cells in acquired aplastic anemia. Study-level background: The mean DNA yield obtained from sorted CD4+ and CD8+ cells came to 3.2 ug.

Patients who underwent sequencing had shown CD8+CD57+ cell expansion by flow cytometry. Sampling of blood occurred while the patients had still received no therapy. Concerning this clonotype: The antigen is not known.

Study findings and constraints: Patients and controls had CD8+ Simpson's diversity values that were not significantly distinct. Shared by patients and controls, nearly 30 CD8+ CDR3s were abundant in patients.

Template material for TCR beta VDJ and CDR3 profiling consisted of genomic DNA. TCRdb re-called the reads through MiXCR, storing one row per CDR3 protein. The profile shows roughly 170,000 distinct CDR3 sequences, less than 50% of them singletons. This sequence originates from a human donor with aplastic anemia. Sequences were obtained from sorted CD4+, CD8+, or CD8+CD57+ T cells (not recorded which) from PBMCs.

CDR3 residues: CSARPGQWDVSGQYF. The CDR3 DNA reads as TGCAGTGCTAGGCCGGGGCAGTGGGACGTTTCTGGGCAGTACTTC. This chain connects TRBV20-1 to TRBJ2-7; D might be TRBD1 or TRBD2, each matching 5 bases. CDR1 is DFQATT and CDR2 is SNEGSKA in the germline V gene (reference sequence). The CDR3 covers 15 residues. V lost 3 bases and J lost 9, with 24 bases in between.